One and the same sample provided the 32 T cell receptor beta chains below, sequenced in a study of response to subunit inactivated influenza vaccine. A single record per CDR3 protein comes from TCRdb applying MiXCR to the RT-PCR reads. The data contain about 540,000 distinct CDR3 sequences, under 30% of them singletons. These data also featured in a second study, about T cells expressing NK-cell markers. Per that paper: Template switching by 5'RACE with UMIs generated the TCR beta cDNA.

Sequencing used CD4+ T cells sorted from PBMCs, obtained less than 13 days after vaccination. The origin of the receptors is a man over 45 who received an inactivated influenza vaccine.

This clonotype was counted between two and nine times. This chain links TRBV3-1 with TRBJ1-1; TRBD1 matches 8 bases. The germline gives CDR1 LGHDT, CDR2 YNNKEL (reference sequence). This CDR3 has 15 amino acids. J was trimmed by 5 bases and V by 0 bases; bases with no gene match: 5. CDR3 sequence: CASSQDPGGATEAFF. The CDR3 DNA reads as TGTGCCAGCAGCCAAGATCCAGGGGGCGCAACTGAAGCTTTCTTT.

This chain uses TRBV7-2 with TRBJ2-1; TRBD2 agrees at 11 bases. CDR1 is SGHTA and CDR2 is FQGNSA in the germline V gene. This CDR3 is 17 amino acids long. V gave up 1 base and J gave up 3 bases; unmatched junction bases: 5. Here the CDR3 DNA reads TGTGCCAGCAGCTTAGGACTAGCGGGGAAAGGCTACAATGAGCAGTTCTTC. Encoded protein: CASSLGLAGKGYNEQFF.

This clonotype was observed a handful of times. V gene TRBV5-1 combines with J gene TRBJ2-3, with D possibly matching TRBD2 (6 bases). V lost 4 bases and J 3 bases, leaving 18 bases between the germline ends. Germline V gene data show CDR1 as SGHRS and CDR2 as YFSETQ. This CDR3 is 16 amino acids long. As DNA, the CDR3 is TGCGCCAGCAGCCAAGGATCTAGGCTAGCGACAGATACGCAGTATTTT. Its protein product is CASSQGSRLATDTQYF.

This clonotype has only a few counts. V usage is TRBV28 and J usage is TRBJ2-7, with D possibly being TRBD1 (6 bases). Trimming stripped 5 bases from V and 1 base from J, with 12 bases between. The CDR3 length is 14 residues. Germline lookup yields CDR1 MDHEN and CDR2 SYDVKM. The CDR3 sequence is CASSNRVGSYEQYF. CDR3 bases: TGTGCCAGCAGTAACAGGGTGGGATCCTACGAGCAGTACTTC.

J is TRBJ2-7 and V is TRBV14; TRBD1 aligns across 7 bases. V gave up 0 bases and J gave up 9 bases; unmatched junction bases: 5. Germline V CDR1 and CDR2: SGHDN, FVKESK. There are 13 residues in the CDR3. DNA for the CDR3: TGTGCCAGCAGCCAAGATAGACAGGGTGTGCAGTACTTC. Its protein is CASSQDRQGVQYF.

The J gene is TRBJ2-7, the V gene TRBV5-1; perhaps TRBD2 as D (6 bases). V lost 3 bases and J 3 bases, leaving 13 bases between the germline ends. Germline CDR1 SGHRS, CDR2 YFSETQ. The CDR3 runs 14 residues. CDR3 nucleotide sequence: TGCGCCAGCAGCTGGGGGGTCCGCAACTACGAGCAGTACTTC. Translation: CASSWGVRNYEQYF.

This clonotype came up a few times. J is TRBJ2-7 and V is TRBV5-1; D is unclear. Germline CDR1 and CDR2: SGHRS and YFSETQ. CDR3 size: 16 residues. Trimming shortened V by 3 bases and J by 0 bases, and 16 bases separated the two germline ends. As DNA, the CDR3 is TGCGCCAGCAGCTCTCCCCGGGCCTCGAGCTCCTACGAGCAGTACTTC. It encodes CASSSPRASSSYEQYF.

The sample holds many counts of this clonotype. The chain has TRBV4-3 and TRBJ1-6; D unresolved. The CDR3 is 12 amino acids. The germline CDR1 and CDR2 sequences are LGHNA and YSLEER. V lost 2 bases, J lost 7 bases, and 3 bases lay in between. In DNA form, the CDR3 reads TGCGCCAGCAGCCAACCCAATTCACCCCTCCACTTT. Protein: CASSQPNSPLHF.

The chain links TRBV6-2 or TRBV6-3 to TRBJ2-1, with D tentatively TRBD2 (6 bases). V was cut by 5 bases and J by 6 bases, with 8 bases left in between. The CDR3 has 12 residues. CDR1 and CDR2 from the germline V gene are MNHEY and SVGEGT. Written as DNA, the CDR3 is TGTGCCAGCAGTCGGAGGGTCAATGAGCAGTTCTTC. Translating it yields CASSRRVNEQFF.

The table lists this clonotype with a few counts. This chain connects TRBV3-1 to TRBJ1-2; TRBD1 agrees at 12 bases. CDR3 length: 17 residues. CDR1 is LGHDT, CDR2 YNNKEL, per germline (reference sequence). Trimming at V came to 5 bases and at J to 2 bases, leaving 9 bases not matched to a gene. CDR3 protein: CASSRGPGQGANYGYTF. The CDR3 DNA reads TGTGCCAGCAGCAGGGGCCCGGGACAGGGGGCAAACTATGGCTACACCTTC.

J is TRBJ2-5 and V is TRBV20-1, with a tentative D call TRBD2 (7 bases). The CDR3 has 15 residues. CDR1 is DFQATT and CDR2 is SNEGSKA in the germline V gene (reference sequence). V was clipped by 0 bases and J by 7 bases, with 18 bases between them. CDR3 in amino acids: CSARDGRGAVGTQYF. The CDR3 coding sequence is TGCAGTGCTAGAGATGGGAGGGGGGCAGTTGGGACCCAGTACTTC.

This clonotype was detected a few times. It may be a read error: a sequence one base away is much more abundant. This is likely a read error, given that the CDR3 carries no conserved phenylalanine or tryptophan at its end. V gene TRBV15 combines with J gene TRBJ2-2; 7 nucleotides match TRBD1. Germline CDR1 LNHNV, CDR2 YYDKDF (reference sequence). Unmatched junction bases numbered 2, after V lost 9 bases and J lost 1 base. This CDR3 has 13 residues. The CDR3 spells CATRQGNTGELFL. The CDR3 DNA is TGTGCCACAAGACAGGGGAACACCGGGGAGCTGTTTCTT.

The J gene is TRBJ1-2, the V gene TRBV7-2; D is unclear. Trimming removed 4 bases at V and 0 bases at J, with 12 bases between. This CDR3 contains 15 residues. Germline V gives CDR1 SGHTA, CDR2 FQGNSA. CDR3 DNA: TGTGCCAGCAGCTCCGGAGGACCGTCTAACTATGGCTACACCTTC. Protein: CASSSGGPSNYGYTF.

The sample holds a few counts of this clonotype. This chain connects TRBV7-9 to TRBJ2-2; no definite D call. The V end was cut by 0 bases, the J end by 4 bases, with 3 bases between. The germline gives CDR1 SEHNR, CDR2 FQNEAQ (reference sequence). The CDR3 is made up of 13 amino acids. CDR3 protein: CASSLATTGELFF. For the CDR3, the DNA is TGTGCCAGCAGCTTAGCGACCACCGGGGAGCTGTTTTTT.

The chain combines TRBV6-1 with TRBJ2-5, with 13 bases lining up with TRBD2. The CDR3 has 16 residues. Germline V gene lookup returns CDR1 MNHNS and CDR2 SASEGT. V dropped 5 bases and J dropped 5; count of bases not matched to a gene: 8. The CDR3 sequence: CASSKGTSGASETQYF. CDR3 in DNA: TGTGCCAGCAGTAAAGGGACTAGCGGGGCTTCGGAGACCCAGTACTTC.

This rearrangement joins TRBV10-3 to TRBJ2-5; the D is unclear. The V end was cut by 0 bases, the J end by 0 bases, with 8 bases between. Germline V gene lookup returns CDR1 ENHRY and CDR2 SYGVKD. This CDR3 is built from 15 residues. CDR3 DNA sequence: TGTGCCATCAGTGAGTCTATAAGGGACCAAGAGACCCAGTACTTC. As protein: CAISESIRDQETQYF.

This clonotype was seen a handful of times. The rearrangement joins TRBV28 to TRBJ2-5; 7 bases line up with TRBD1. Germline CDR1 is MDHEN and CDR2 is SYDVKM. V gave up 6 bases and J gave up 4 bases; unmatched junction bases: 8. The CDR3 sequence is 14 residues long. The CDR3: CASRPQGTRETQYF. Here the CDR3 DNA reads TGTGCCAGCAGGCCACAGGGGACAAGAGAGACCCAGTACTTC.

The CDR3 spells CASIKSRTANSRDTQYF. CDR3 coding DNA: TGTGCCAGCATTAAGTCCCGGACGGCCAACTCCCGGGATACGCAGTATTTT. The genes are TRBV21-1 and TRBJ2-3; no check of the table's D call, TRBD2, against the DNA was made. TRBV21-1 constitutes a pseudogene. The CDR3 spans 17 residues.

V usage is TRBV11-1 and J usage is TRBJ2-1, with a tentative D call TRBD1 (5 bases). CDR1 is SGHAT, CDR2 FQDESV, per germline (reference sequence). The length of the CDR3 is 18 residues. Between the trimmed V and J ends, which lost 1 base and 0 bases, there was a span of 16 bases. The CDR3 coding sequence is TGTGCCAGCAGCTTAGAAGGGGCACACCACTTCTCCTACAATGAGCAGTTCTTC. Protein: CASSLEGAHHFSYNEQFF.

V and J are TRBV12-3 or TRBV12-4 and TRBJ2-3; TRBD2 aligns across 10 bases. The CDR3 has 16 residues. J was trimmed by 3 bases and V by 2 bases; bases with no gene match: 5. In nucleotides, the CDR3 is TGTGCCAGCAGTTTAAGAGCGGGAGGGGAGACAGATACGCAGTATTTT. Protein sequence: CASSLRAGGETDTQYF.

This clonotype was seen a few times. The V call is TRBV10-3, the J call TRBJ2-2; 7 bases line up with TRBD2. CDR3 length equals 14 residues. CDR1 and CDR2 from the germline V gene are ENHRY and SYGVKD. V lost 3 bases and J lost 6; bases outside the gene matches: 4. The DNA of the CDR3 is TGTGCCATCAGTGAAACTAGCGAAGCCGGGGAGCTGTTTTTT. The encoded protein is CAISETSEAGELFF.

This clonotype occurred many times. CDR3 amino acids: CASSARGNTEAFF. In nucleotides, the CDR3 is TGTGCCAGCAGCGCAAGGGGGAACACTGAAGCTTTCTTT. The V and J genes are TRBV7-3 and TRBJ1-1, with D maybe TRBD1 (5 bases). CDR1 is SGHTA, CDR2 FQGTGA, per germline. This CDR3 is 13 amino acids long. Trimming pared 5 bases from V and 1 base from J, leaving 8 bases between.

The table lists this clonotype with a few counts. The chain carries TRBV11-1 and TRBJ2-1; 11 bases match TRBD2. The CDR3 is 21 residues long. V shed 4 bases and J 0 bases; nucleotides not matched to a gene: 17. From germline, CDR1 is SGHAT and CDR2 FQDESV (reference sequence). CDR3 residues: CASSYLRPGLAAPSSYNEQFF. The DNA of the CDR3 is TGTGCCAGCAGCTACCTTAGACCGGGACTAGCGGCCCCGAGCTCCTACAATGAGCAGTTCTTC.

The DNA of the CDR3 is TGTGCCAGCAGCTTGGCTGGAGTAGCTACCTATGGCTACACCTTC. Encoded protein: CASSLAGVATYGYTF. The V gene is TRBV5-5, the J gene TRBJ1-2; D unclear. V lost 0 bases to trimming and J lost 4 bases, with 13 bases between them. The CDR3 has 15 amino acids. Per germline, CDR1 SGHKS and CDR2 YYEKEE (reference sequence).

The chain carries TRBV6-1 and TRBJ2-7; 10 bases align to TRBD2. The CDR3 runs to 16 residues. CDR1 and CDR2 from the germline V gene are MNHNS and SASEGT. The J segment lost 0 bases and the V segment lost 5 bases, leaving 7 bases of the junction unmatched. The CDR3 region has the DNA TGTGCCAGCAGTACCTGGACTAGCGGAAGCTCCTACGAGCAGTACTTC. It yields the protein CASSTWTSGSSYEQYF.

V usage is TRBV3-1 and J usage is TRBJ1-1, with a possible D match to TRBD1 (6 bases). Germline V gene data show CDR1 as LGHDT and CDR2 as YNNKEL (reference sequence). This CDR3 has 14 amino acids. Deletions cut 7 bases from V and 4 bases from J, with 16 bases between. The CDR3 loop reads CASTPPGAGTEAFF. CDR3 nucleotides: TGTGCCAGCACCCCCCCAGGGGCCGGCACTGAAGCTTTCTTT.

This clonotype was detected only a few times. V and J are TRBV11-2 and TRBJ2-5; D is possibly TRBD2 (6 bases). The CDR3 totals 15 residues. V shed 3 bases and J shed 7 bases, with 18 bases lying between them. The germline gives CDR1 SGHAT, CDR2 FQNNGV. The CDR3 DNA sequence: TGTGCCAGCAGCTTCAGACGCGGGGTGGGCCGGACCCAGTACTTC. Translated: CASSFRRGVGRTQYF.

The V and J genes are TRBV5-1 and TRBJ1-1; TRBD1 matches 9 bases. The CDR3 runs 15 residues. V shed 3 bases, J shed 4 bases, and the junction held 7 bases outside the gene matches. CDR1 SGHRS and CDR2 YFSETQ come from the germline V gene. Written as DNA, the CDR3 is TGCGCCAGCAGCTCCACAACAGGGGGCGTCACTGAAGCTTTCTTT. As protein: CASSSTTGGVTEAFF.

This chain joins TRBV7-2 and TRBJ2-3, with D possibly being TRBD2 (6 bases). Germline CDR1 and CDR2: SGHTA and FQGNSA. V was pared by 5 bases and J by 4 bases, with 28 bases between. This CDR3 has 19 amino acids. The CDR3 nucleotides are TGTGCCAGCAGCGGAGCGCCCCGGCTAACGGGAGCTCGATCAGATACGCAGTATTTT. Its translation: CASSGAPRLTGARSDTQYF.

This clonotype has a handful of counts. The rearrangement joins TRBV6-2 or TRBV6-3 to TRBJ2-3; D is perhaps TRBD2 (6 bases). Trimming cost V 5 bases and J 0 bases, with 18 bases left between them. CDR1 is MNHEY and CDR2 is SVGEGT in the germline V gene. There are 17 residues in the CDR3. The CDR3 DNA reads TGTGCCAGCAGTCGTCAATTTAGCGGAACTAGCACAGATACGCAGTATTTT. This translates into CASSRQFSGTSTDTQYF.

V gene TRBV12-3 or TRBV12-4 combines with J gene TRBJ2-4, with D uncertain. Trimming removed 4 bases at V and 3 bases at J, with 7 bases between. This CDR3 spans 13 amino acids. The CDR3 reads CASSWVGKNIQYF. The CDR3 region has the DNA TGTGCCAGCAGTTGGGTGGGCAAAAACATTCAGTACTTC.

This chain joins TRBV2 and TRBJ2-2; D is tentatively TRBD1 or TRBD2 (5 bases each). The germline V and J ends were trimmed by 8 bases and 0 bases, with 13 bases remaining between them. The CDR3 totals 15 residues. CDR1 and CDR2 from the germline V gene are SNHLY and FYNNEI. The CDR3 loop reads CASQRGRSNTGELFF. The CDR3 DNA reads as TGTGCCAGCCAAAGGGGACGATCGAACACCGGGGAGCTGTTTTTT.